This T cell receptor (beta chain) was retrieved from a study of identical twins. General observations from the study: Whereas memory repertoires showed no such difference, abundant cord blood beta clonotypes carried fewer insertions.

TCRdb ran MiXCR on the 5' RACE reads and lists one entry per CDR3 protein. The data hold 1.5 million to 2 million distinct CDR3 sequences, with 32% observed a single time. Concerning this clonotype itself: Its antigen is undetermined.

This sequence was found in a newborn girl in good health. Material for sequencing was cord blood.

The CDR3 loop reads CASSLSRLVNQPQHF. CDR3 in DNA: TGTGCCAGCAGTTTAAGCAGGCTAGTCAATCAGCCCCAGCATTTT. This chain uses TRBV28 with TRBJ1-5; no clear D gene. CDR3 length: 15 residues. Looked up from germline, CDR1 is MDHEN and CDR2 is SYDVKM. Trimming took 2 bases from V and 3 from J, leaving 11 bases between them.